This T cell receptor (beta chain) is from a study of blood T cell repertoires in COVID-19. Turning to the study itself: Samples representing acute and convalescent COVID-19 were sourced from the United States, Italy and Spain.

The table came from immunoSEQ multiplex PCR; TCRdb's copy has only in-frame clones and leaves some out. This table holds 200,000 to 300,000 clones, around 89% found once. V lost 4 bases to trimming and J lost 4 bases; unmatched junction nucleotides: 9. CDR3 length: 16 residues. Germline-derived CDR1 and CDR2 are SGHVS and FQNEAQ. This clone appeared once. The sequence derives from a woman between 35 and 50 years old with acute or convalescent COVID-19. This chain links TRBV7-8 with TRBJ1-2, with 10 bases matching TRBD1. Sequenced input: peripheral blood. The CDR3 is CASSSPDRGEVYGYTF. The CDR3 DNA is TGTGCCAGCAGCTCACCGGACAGGGGGGAAGTCTATGGCTACACCTTC.